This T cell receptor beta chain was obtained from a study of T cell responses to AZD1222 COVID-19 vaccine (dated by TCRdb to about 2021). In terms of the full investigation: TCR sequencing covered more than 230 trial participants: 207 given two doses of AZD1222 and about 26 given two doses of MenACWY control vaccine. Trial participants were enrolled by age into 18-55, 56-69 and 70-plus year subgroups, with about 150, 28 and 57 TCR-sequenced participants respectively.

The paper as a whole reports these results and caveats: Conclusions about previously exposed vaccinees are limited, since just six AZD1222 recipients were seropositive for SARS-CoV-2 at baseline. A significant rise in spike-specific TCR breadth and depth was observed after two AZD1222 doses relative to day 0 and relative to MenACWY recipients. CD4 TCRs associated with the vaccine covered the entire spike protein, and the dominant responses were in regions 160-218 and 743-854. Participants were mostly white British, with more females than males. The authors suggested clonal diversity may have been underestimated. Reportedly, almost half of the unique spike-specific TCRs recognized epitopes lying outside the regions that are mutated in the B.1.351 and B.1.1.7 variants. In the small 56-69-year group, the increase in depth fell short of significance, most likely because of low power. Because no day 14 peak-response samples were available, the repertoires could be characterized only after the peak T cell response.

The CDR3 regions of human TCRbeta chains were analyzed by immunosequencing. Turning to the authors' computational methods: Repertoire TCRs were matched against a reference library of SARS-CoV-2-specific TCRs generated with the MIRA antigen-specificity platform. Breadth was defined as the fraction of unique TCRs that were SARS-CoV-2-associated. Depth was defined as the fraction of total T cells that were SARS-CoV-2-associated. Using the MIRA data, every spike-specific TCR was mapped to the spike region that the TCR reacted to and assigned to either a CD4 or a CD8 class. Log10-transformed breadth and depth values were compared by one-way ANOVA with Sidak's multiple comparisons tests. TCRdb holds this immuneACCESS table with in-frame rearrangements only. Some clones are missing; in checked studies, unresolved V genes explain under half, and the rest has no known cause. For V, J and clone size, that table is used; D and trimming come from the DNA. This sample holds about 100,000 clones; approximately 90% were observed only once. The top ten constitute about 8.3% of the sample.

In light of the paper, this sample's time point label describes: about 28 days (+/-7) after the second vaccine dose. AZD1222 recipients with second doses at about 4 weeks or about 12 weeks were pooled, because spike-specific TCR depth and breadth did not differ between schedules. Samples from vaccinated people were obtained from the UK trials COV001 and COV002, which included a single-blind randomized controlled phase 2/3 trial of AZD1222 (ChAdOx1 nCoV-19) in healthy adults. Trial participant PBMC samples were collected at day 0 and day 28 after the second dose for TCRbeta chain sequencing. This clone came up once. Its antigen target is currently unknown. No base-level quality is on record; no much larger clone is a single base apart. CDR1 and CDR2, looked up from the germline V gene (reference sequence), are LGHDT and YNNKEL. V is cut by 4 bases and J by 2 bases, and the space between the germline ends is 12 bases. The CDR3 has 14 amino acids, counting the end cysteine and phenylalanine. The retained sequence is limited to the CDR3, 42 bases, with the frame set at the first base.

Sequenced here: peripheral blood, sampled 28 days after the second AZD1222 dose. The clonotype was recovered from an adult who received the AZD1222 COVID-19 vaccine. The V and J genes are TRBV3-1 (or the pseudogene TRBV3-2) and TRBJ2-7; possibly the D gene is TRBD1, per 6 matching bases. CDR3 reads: CASSPGAGPYEQYF. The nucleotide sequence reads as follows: TGTGCCAGCAGCCCAGGGGCAGGCCCCTACGAGCAGTACTTC.